The 32 T cell receptor beta chains reported below all come from one sample, sequenced in a study of T-cell memory formation after mild COVID-19. TCRdb passed the 5' RACE reads through MiXCR, listing each CDR3 protein once. This sample has under 250,000 distinct CDR3 sequences, with around 8.8% found just once. Sequenced sample: PBMCs or a T cell subset sorted from them (not recorded which). Receptors were obtained from a man between 18 and 29 years old who had mild COVID-19 (a few samples of this study predate the infection). Cell type and time point are not known.

The chain uses TRBV9 and TRBJ2-5, with 7 nucleotides matching TRBD2. Germline V lookup: CDR1 SGDLS, CDR2 YYNGEE. The CDR3 is 16 residues long. V was clipped by 0 bases and J by 5 bases; unmatched bases: 10. The CDR3 coding sequence is TGTGCCAGCAGCGTAGAAAGACTAGCATCAGGGGAGACCCAGTACTTC. This encodes CASSVERLASGETQYF.

This clonotype was seen a handful of times. J is TRBJ2-5 and V is TRBV12-3 or TRBV12-4; 8 bases match TRBD2. The CDR3 extends over 17 amino acids. The junction had 10 bases not matched to a gene; V was cut back by 3 bases and J by 1 base. The CDR3 DNA follows: TGTGCCAGCAGTTTGGGTAGCGGGGTCCCGCGCCAAGAGACCCAGTACTTC. Encoded protein: CASSLGSGVPRQETQYF.

The chain recombines TRBV19 with TRBJ1-2; no firm D call. CDR1 and CDR2 from the germline V gene are LNHDA and SQIVND (reference sequence). The CDR3 covers 11 residues. V was shortened by 6 bases and J by 3 bases, with 5 bases between the two germline ends. The CDR3 DNA reads TGTGCCAGTAGGCGGGACTATGGCTACACCTTC. Translating gives CASRRDYGYTF.

This clonotype was seen many times. The CDR3 is CSAGREAYEQYF. Here the CDR3 DNA reads TGCAGTGCTGGCAGGGAGGCCTACGAGCAGTACTTC. The chain combines TRBV20-1 with TRBJ2-7, with D possibly being TRBD2 (6 bases). The germline V and J ends were trimmed by 5 bases and 2 bases, with 10 bases remaining between them. The germline V gene encodes CDR1 DFQATT and CDR2 SNEGSKA (reference sequence). CDR3 size: 12 residues.

This sequence joins TRBV10-3 and TRBJ2-1; TRBD2 matches at 9 bases. Per germline, CDR1 ENHRY and CDR2 SYGVKD. Germline trimming cut 5 bases from V and 4 bases from J; bases unmatched to any gene: 6. This CDR3 spans 15 amino acids. The CDR3 DNA reads TGTGCCATCAGTCCGTTAAGCGGGGGGTACAATGAGCAGTTCTTC. Amino acid sequence: CAISPLSGGYNEQFF.

V is TRBV5-1 and J is TRBJ1-2; 8 bases are shared with TRBD1. V was clipped by 4 bases and J by 4 bases; unmatched bases: 9. The CDR3 covers 15 residues. From germline, CDR1 is SGHRS and CDR2 YFSETQ. The CDR3 sequence: CASSVDRGFPYGYTF. The DNA of the CDR3 is TGCGCCAGCAGCGTCGACAGGGGCTTTCCCTATGGCTACACCTTC.

V usage is TRBV5-1 and J usage is TRBJ1-6, with D perhaps matching TRBD1 (6 bases). The CDR3 is 14 residues long. V was shortened by 5 bases and J by 7 bases, with 13 bases between the two germline ends. CDR1 and CDR2 from the germline V gene are SGHRS and YFSETQ. CDR3 coding DNA: TGCGCCAGCAGACGACCCGGGGGCAATTCACCCCTCCACTTT. Translated, it gives CASRRPGGNSPLHF.

There are a few counts of this clonotype. The V gene is TRBV5-1, the J gene TRBJ2-3; 14 bases are shared with TRBD2. After removal of 7 bases from V and 4 bases from J, the junction contained 8 bases not matched to a gene. The CDR3 totals 16 residues. The germline CDR1 and CDR2 sequences are SGHRS and YFSETQ. The CDR3 loop is CASRGLAGGLADTQYF. As DNA, the CDR3 is TGCGCCAGCCGCGGACTAGCGGGGGGTTTGGCAGATACGCAGTATTTT.

This clonotype was observed many times. The chain carries TRBV6-2 or TRBV6-3 and TRBJ1-1; unclear D gene. Germline V CDR1 and CDR2: MNHEY, SVGEGT. The CDR3 runs to 13 residues. V dropped 8 bases and J dropped 0 bases, with 10 bases sitting between them. The CDR3 nucleotides read TGTGCCAGCTCAAGTAACATGAACACTGAAGCTTTCTTT. Translation gives CASSSNMNTEAFF.

This clonotype was detected only a few times. The V call is TRBV5-1, the J call TRBJ1-2, with TRBD1 matching 8 bases. Germline CDR1 SGHRS, CDR2 YFSETQ. The ends lost 0 bases at V and 7 bases at J; junction bases unmatched: 11. The CDR3 runs to 16 residues. The DNA for the CDR3 is TGCGCCAGCAGCTTGGGGGGGACAGGCGATTTTTCTGGCTACACCTTC. Protein: CASSLGGTGDFSGYTF.

The genes are TRBV28 and TRBJ2-7, with TRBD1 matching 8 bases. CDR1 is MDHEN, CDR2 SYDVKM, per germline. V lost 6 bases to trimming and J lost 7 bases; unmatched junction nucleotides: 8. The CDR3 sequence is 13 residues long. CDR3 nucleotide sequence: TGTGCCAGCAGGACCCAGGGGGCGCGGGAGCAGTACGTC. Translated: CASRTQGAREQYV.

This clonotype was observed at least ten times. The chain is built from TRBV7-6 and TRBJ2-5; D is unresolved. The CDR3 loop spans 11 amino acids. Germline CDR1 and CDR2: SGHVS and FNYEAQ. V lost 5 bases and J 5 bases, leaving 6 bases between the germline ends. CDR3: CASSQMETQYF. The CDR3 coding sequence is TGTGCCAGCAGCCAGATGGAGACCCAGTACTTC.

The chain uses TRBV6-5 and TRBJ2-1; tentatively, D is TRBD2 (6 bases). Trimming removed 2 bases from V and 10 bases from J, with 21 bases in between. From germline, CDR1 is MNHEY and CDR2 SVGAGI. The CDR3 has 16 residues. CDR3 DNA sequence: TGTGCCAGCAGTTACCCGACCGGGACCGCGGAGGGGGAGCAGTTCTTC. This codes for CASSYPTGTAEGEQFF.

The V call is TRBV7-2, the J call TRBJ2-3; D is unclear. Trimming shortened V by 4 bases and J by 5 bases, and 10 bases separated the two germline ends. The CDR3 spans 13 residues. Germline CDR1 reads SGHTA; CDR2 reads FQGNSA. The DNA of the CDR3 is TGTGCCAGCAGCTCCTCTCGGCAAGATACGCAGTATTTT. As protein: CASSSSRQDTQYF. Full variable domain (remainder filled in from reference TRBV7-2 and TRBJ2-3): GAGVSQSPSNKVTEKGKDVELRCDPISGHTALYWYRQSLGQGLEFLIYFQGNSAPDKSGLPSDRFSAERTGGSVSTLTIQRTQQEDSAVYLCASSSSRQDTQYFGPGTRLTVL.

In this sample, this clonotype turned up a few times. The rearrangement joins TRBV2 to TRBJ1-5, with D maybe TRBD1 (6 bases). Per the germline V gene, CDR1 is SNHLY and CDR2 is FYNNEI. V lost 6 bases, J lost 4 bases, and 19 bases lay in between. The CDR3 covers 16 residues. Here the CDR3 reads CASSLGGPGLNQPQHF. DNA of the CDR3: TGTGCCAGCAGCCTGGGGGGCCCGGGCCTTAATCAGCCCCAGCATTTT. Looking up the rest from reference TRBV2 and TRBJ1-5 gives the full variable domain: EPEVTQTPSHQVTQMGQEVILRCVPISNHLYFYWYRQILGQKVEFLVSFYNNEISEKSEIFDDQFSVERPDGSNFTLKIRSTKLEDSAMYFCASSLGGPGLNQPQHFGDGTRLSIL.

This clonotype was observed a handful of times. The V gene is TRBV7-9, the J gene TRBJ1-3; D call uncertain. V was trimmed by 3 bases and J by 2 bases, leaving 5 bases between them. From germline, CDR1 is SEHNR and CDR2 FQNEAQ (reference sequence). The CDR3 loop spans 13 amino acids. The CDR3 DNA reads TGTGCCAGCAGCTTCGAGGCTGGAAACACCATATATTTT. Its protein is CASSFEAGNTIYF.

This clonotype was detected many times. This chain joins TRBV7-9 and TRBJ1-5, with D possibly TRBD1 on 6 matching bases. The V end lost 2 bases, the J end lost 5 bases, and 10 bases lay between the germline ends. CDR3 length equals 14 residues. CDR1 and CDR2 (germline): SEHNR, FQNEAQ (reference sequence). The CDR3 protein is CASSLLGADQPQHF. CDR3 sequence (DNA): TGTGCCAGCAGCTTATTGGGGGCTGATCAGCCCCAGCATTTT.

The chain carries TRBV20-1 and TRBJ1-5; a possible D gene is TRBD1 (6 bases). V was trimmed by 4 bases and J by 6 bases, leaving 10 bases between them. There are 12 residues in the CDR3. CDR1 and CDR2 from the germline V gene are DFQATT and SNEGSKA (reference sequence). The CDR3 reads CSATGAGQPQHF. The CDR3 region has the DNA TGCAGTGCTACAGGGGCCGGTCAGCCCCAGCATTTT.

This clonotype was detected a few times. The chain is built from TRBV6-2 or TRBV6-3 and TRBJ2-7; 7 bases fit TRBD1. Germline trimming cut 8 bases from V and 1 base from J; bases unmatched to any gene: 11. Germline CDR1 MNHEY, CDR2 SVGEGT. This CDR3 has 15 amino acids. CDR3 nucleotide sequence: TGTGCCAGCTATAAATACAGGGGATGGTCCTACGAGCAGTACTTC. It codes for CASYKYRGWSYEQYF.

This clonotype has only a few counts. The chain has TRBV7-2 and TRBJ2-2; the D gene is possibly TRBD1 (6 bases). CDR1 is SGHTA and CDR2 is FQGNSA in the germline V gene. V was pared by 5 bases and J by 7 bases, with 14 bases between. The CDR3 loop spans 14 amino acids. The DNA for the CDR3 is TGTGCCAGCAGCCTCCAGGGGTGGGGCGGGGAGCTGTTTTTT. This codes for CASSLQGWGGELFF.

This clonotype was seen a handful of times. V gene TRBV30 combines with J gene TRBJ1-5; D remains ambiguous. CDR3 length equals 13 residues. Trimming took off 0 bases at V and 4 bases at J, with 7 bases between the two ends. CDR1 and CDR2 from the germline V gene are GTSNPN and SVGIG (reference sequence). CDR3 sequence: CAWSVRGNQPQHF. For the CDR3, the DNA is TGTGCCTGGAGTGTACGGGGTAATCAGCCCCAGCATTTT. Variable domain in full (rest from reference TRBV30 and TRBJ1-5): SQTIHQWPATLVQPVGSPLSLECTVEGTSNPNLYWYRQAAGRGLQLLFYSVGIGQISSEVPQNLSASRPQDRQFILSSKKLLLSDSGFYLCAWSVRGNQPQHFGDGTRLSIL.

On this clonotype itself: With a much larger clone just one base away, this may be a read error. This rearrangement joins TRBV9 to TRBJ1-5; a possible D gene is TRBD1 (6 bases). Germline CDR1 and CDR2: SGDLS and YYNGEE. This CDR3 has 15 amino acids. With 0 bases removed from V and 11 bases from J, the gap between germline ends came to 18 bases. CDR3 nucleotides: TGTGCCAGCAGCGTAGATCAGGGGCCCGGACGGGCCCAGCATTTT. Its protein is CASSVDQGPGRAQHF.

The chain couples TRBV11-1 to TRBJ2-7; weak D call: TRBD1 (6 bases). The CDR3 is 15 residues long. The germline V gene has CDR1 SGHAT and CDR2 FQDESV (reference sequence). Trimming took off 2 bases at V and 3 bases at J, with 14 bases between the two ends. The CDR3 nucleotides are TGTGCCAGCAGCTTATTCACAGGGCCGTTCTACGAGCAGTACTTC. Protein product: CASSLFTGPFYEQYF.

This clonotype was counted only a few times. The chain employs TRBV7-7 and TRBJ2-3; TRBD1 agrees at 9 bases. The CDR3 spans 15 residues. Germline CDR1 reads SSHAT; CDR2 reads FNYEAQ (reference sequence). The junction had 7 bases not matched to a gene; V was cut back by 5 bases and J by 4 bases. Written as DNA, the CDR3 is TGTGCCAGCAGCCCTGGGACAGGGAGTGCAGATACGCAGTATTTT. Its protein is CASSPGTGSADTQYF.

The chain links TRBV12-3 or TRBV12-4 to TRBJ2-1, with TRBD2 as a possible D gene (5 bases). The length of the CDR3 is 16 residues. Trimming pared 3 bases from V and 3 bases from J, leaving 15 bases between. The CDR3 region is CASSLVLGRIYNEQFF. In nucleotides, the CDR3 is TGTGCCAGCAGTTTGGTACTAGGACGGATCTACAATGAGCAGTTCTTC.

The chain links TRBV20-1 to TRBJ2-7, with TRBD1 as a possible D gene (5 bases). Trimming shortened V by 3 bases and J by 5 bases, and 8 bases separated the two germline ends. The CDR3 sequence is 11 residues long. Germline values: CDR1 DFQATT, CDR2 SNEGSKA (reference sequence). As DNA, the CDR3 is TGCAGTGCTAGTTCAGGGAACGAGCAGTACGTC. This encodes CSASSGNEQYV.

This clonotype has a handful of counts. The rearrangement links TRBV27 to TRBJ2-5; perhaps TRBD2 as D (6 bases). The CDR3 totals 14 residues. Germline V gives CDR1 MNHEY, CDR2 SMNVEV (reference sequence). Trimming removed 6 bases at V and 5 bases at J, with 16 bases between. DNA of the CDR3: TGTGCCAGCAGCCCCTGGGGGGAGCCGGAGACCCAGTACTTC. Amino acids: CASSPWGEPETQYF.

This clonotype has more than one count but fewer than ten. The V gene is TRBV20-1, the J gene TRBJ1-2; TRBD1 might be the D (5 bases). The V end was cut by 2 bases, the J end by 4 bases, with 11 bases between. Per the germline V gene, CDR1 is DFQATT and CDR2 is SNEGSKA (reference sequence). CDR3 size: 13 residues. DNA of the CDR3: TGCAGTGCTAGATCGGGGCAGTTCTATGGCTACACCTTC. Translated: CSARSGQFYGYTF.

V gene TRBV2 combines with J gene TRBJ2-5, with a weak D call TRBD1 (5 bases). Germline V gene lookup returns CDR1 SNHLY and CDR2 FYNNEI. The CDR3 spans 14 residues. Trimming shortened V by 5 bases and J by 5 bases, and 15 bases separated the two germline ends. The CDR3 is CASSILTSGETQYF. The CDR3 DNA reads TGTGCCAGCAGTATCCTAACTTCAGGGGAGACCCAGTACTTC.

This clonotype was observed a handful of times. In nucleotides, the CDR3 is TGTGCCAGCAGCCAAGTTTTCAGGGAGCAGTTCTTC. This translates into CASSQVFREQFF. The rearrangement links TRBV3-1 to TRBJ2-1, with D unclear. CDR3 size: 12 residues. Germline values: CDR1 LGHDT, CDR2 YNNKEL (reference sequence). Deletions cut 1 base from V and 10 bases from J, with 8 bases between.

The chain has TRBV2 and TRBJ2-5, with a tentative D call TRBD2 (6 bases). The germline CDR1 and CDR2 sequences are SNHLY and FYNNEI. The length of the CDR3 is 15 residues. V was shortened by 2 bases and J by 4 bases, with 14 bases between the two germline ends. The chain's CDR3 is CASSENLGGGETQYF. DNA for the CDR3: TGTGCCAGCAGTGAAAACTTGGGGGGAGGAGAGACCCAGTACTTC.

J is TRBJ2-3 and V is TRBV10-3, with TRBD1 as a possible D gene (5 bases). Germline values: CDR1 ENHRY, CDR2 SYGVKD. This CDR3 contains 14 residues. V was clipped by 5 bases and J by 6 bases, with 15 bases between them. CDR3 loop: CAISPQAPPDTQYF. The CDR3 DNA reads TGTGCCATCAGTCCACAGGCGCCCCCGGATACGCAGTATTTT.